This T cell receptor (beta chain) was sequenced for a study of cytomegalovirus exposure and HLA in healthy donors. Study-level points and caveats: One variant, a missense change in DCLRE1C, was linked in a later analysis to TCR beta V- and J-gene trimming.

The PCR had 60 Vbeta and 13 Jbeta primers. Using immunoSEQ multiplex PCR, the repertoire was profiled, and TCRdb retains in-frame clones only, with some absent. The table lists 150,000 or so clones, around 84% of them singletons, with more than 1.5% in the top ten. Worth noting for this clone: The target antigen is unknown.

This clonotype originated in a man younger than 30 in good health and CMV-seronegative. Source material: PBMCs.

The CDR3: CASSSRTSVFTDTQYF. As DNA, the CDR3 is TGTGCCAGCAGCTCTAGGACTAGCGTCTTCACAGATACGCAGTATTTT. The rearrangement uses TRBV7-9 and TRBJ2-3; 9 positions match TRBD2. The germline gives CDR1 SEHNR, CDR2 FQNEAQ (reference sequence). The junction had 7 bases not matched to a gene; V was cut back by 4 bases and J by 2 bases. The length of the CDR3 is 16 residues.